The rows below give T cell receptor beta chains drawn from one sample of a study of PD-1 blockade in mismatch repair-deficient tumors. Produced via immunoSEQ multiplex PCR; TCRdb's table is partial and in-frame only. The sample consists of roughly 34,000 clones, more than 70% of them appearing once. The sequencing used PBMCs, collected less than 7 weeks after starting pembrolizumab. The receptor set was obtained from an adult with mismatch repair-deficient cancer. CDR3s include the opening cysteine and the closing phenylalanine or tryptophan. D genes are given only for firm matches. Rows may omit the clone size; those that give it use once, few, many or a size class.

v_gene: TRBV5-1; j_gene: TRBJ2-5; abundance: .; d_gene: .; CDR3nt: TGCGCCAGCAGCTTGGAAGGAGGGGAGACCCAGTACTTC; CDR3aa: CASSLEGGETQYF
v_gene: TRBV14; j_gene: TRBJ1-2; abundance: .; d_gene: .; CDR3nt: TGTGCCAGCAGCCAATCGGTCACCTATGGCTACACCTTC; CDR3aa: CASSQSVTYGYTF
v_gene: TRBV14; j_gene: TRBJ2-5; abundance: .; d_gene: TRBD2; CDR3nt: TGTGCCAGCAGCCGCGGGACTAGCGGGTTCCAAGAGACCCAGTACTTC; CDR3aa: CASSRGTSGFQETQYF
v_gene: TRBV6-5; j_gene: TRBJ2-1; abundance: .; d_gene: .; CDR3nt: TGTGCCAGCAGCCCGAGGCTTAGCGCCTACAATGAGCAGTTCTTC; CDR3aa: CASSPRLSAYNEQFF
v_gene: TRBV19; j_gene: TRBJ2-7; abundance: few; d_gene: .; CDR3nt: TGTGCCAGTAGTATGGGGCCAGAAATAAGGAACGAGCAGTACTTC; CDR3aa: CASSMGPEIRNEQYF
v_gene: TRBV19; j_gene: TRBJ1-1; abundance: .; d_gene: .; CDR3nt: TGTGCCAGTAGTGTCGAACAGGGTGGGTTCTCTGAAGCTTTCTTT; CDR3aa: CASSVEQGGFSEAFF
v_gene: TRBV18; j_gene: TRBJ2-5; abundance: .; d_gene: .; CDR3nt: TGTGCCAGCTCACCACAACAGGGTGAGACCCAGTACTTC; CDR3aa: CASSPQQGETQYF
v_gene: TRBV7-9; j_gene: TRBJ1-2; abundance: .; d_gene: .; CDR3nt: TGTGCCAGCAGCTTATCAGGGGCCAACAACTATGGCTACACCTTC; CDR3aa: CASSLSGANNYGYTF
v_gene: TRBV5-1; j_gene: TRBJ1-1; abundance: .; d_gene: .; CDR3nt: TGCGCCAGCAGCTTTGAGCCGGGACACTTCACTGAAGCTTTCTTT; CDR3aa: CASSFEPGHFTEAFF
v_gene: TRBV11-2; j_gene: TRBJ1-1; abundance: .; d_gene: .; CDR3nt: TGTGCCAGCAGCTCCCAGCGAAGGGAAGCTTTCTTT; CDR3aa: CASSSQRREAFF